This record covers a single T cell receptor beta chain. Its target is not known. The data originate from a study of OX40 agonist ivuxolimab in advanced cancers. Study at large: The treatment was a fully human IgG2 OX40 agonist, ivuxolimab.

Study results and caveats: Low normalized T-cell clonal expansion also characterized some of the nonresponders. Dosing at 0.1 to 3.0 mg/kg was accompanied by clonal expansion of CD4+ and CD8+ blood T cells by week 6. Still undetermined is the antigen specificity of the expanded peripheral T cells.

Assay: immunoSEQ multiplex PCR; the TCRdb copy retains only in-frame clones and omits some. Of tens of thousands of clones listed, roughly 82% are singletons. The specimen comprised CD4+ or CD8+ T cells sorted from blood, sampled in a trial of the OX40 agonist ivuxolimab. This TCR came from an adult with an advanced solid tumor such as melanoma, head and neck, liver or kidney cancer.

CDR3 amino acids: CASSQSWGQAYEQYF. DNA of the CDR3: TGCGCCAGCAGTCAATCTTGGGGACAGGCCTACGAGCAGTACTTC. V is TRBV23-1 and J is TRBJ2-7, with 8 bases aligning to TRBD1. TRBV23-1 carries the ORF label, with uncertain function. With 0 bases clipped from V and 2 bases from J, the junction kept 3 bases outside the gene matches. The CDR3 spans 15 residues.